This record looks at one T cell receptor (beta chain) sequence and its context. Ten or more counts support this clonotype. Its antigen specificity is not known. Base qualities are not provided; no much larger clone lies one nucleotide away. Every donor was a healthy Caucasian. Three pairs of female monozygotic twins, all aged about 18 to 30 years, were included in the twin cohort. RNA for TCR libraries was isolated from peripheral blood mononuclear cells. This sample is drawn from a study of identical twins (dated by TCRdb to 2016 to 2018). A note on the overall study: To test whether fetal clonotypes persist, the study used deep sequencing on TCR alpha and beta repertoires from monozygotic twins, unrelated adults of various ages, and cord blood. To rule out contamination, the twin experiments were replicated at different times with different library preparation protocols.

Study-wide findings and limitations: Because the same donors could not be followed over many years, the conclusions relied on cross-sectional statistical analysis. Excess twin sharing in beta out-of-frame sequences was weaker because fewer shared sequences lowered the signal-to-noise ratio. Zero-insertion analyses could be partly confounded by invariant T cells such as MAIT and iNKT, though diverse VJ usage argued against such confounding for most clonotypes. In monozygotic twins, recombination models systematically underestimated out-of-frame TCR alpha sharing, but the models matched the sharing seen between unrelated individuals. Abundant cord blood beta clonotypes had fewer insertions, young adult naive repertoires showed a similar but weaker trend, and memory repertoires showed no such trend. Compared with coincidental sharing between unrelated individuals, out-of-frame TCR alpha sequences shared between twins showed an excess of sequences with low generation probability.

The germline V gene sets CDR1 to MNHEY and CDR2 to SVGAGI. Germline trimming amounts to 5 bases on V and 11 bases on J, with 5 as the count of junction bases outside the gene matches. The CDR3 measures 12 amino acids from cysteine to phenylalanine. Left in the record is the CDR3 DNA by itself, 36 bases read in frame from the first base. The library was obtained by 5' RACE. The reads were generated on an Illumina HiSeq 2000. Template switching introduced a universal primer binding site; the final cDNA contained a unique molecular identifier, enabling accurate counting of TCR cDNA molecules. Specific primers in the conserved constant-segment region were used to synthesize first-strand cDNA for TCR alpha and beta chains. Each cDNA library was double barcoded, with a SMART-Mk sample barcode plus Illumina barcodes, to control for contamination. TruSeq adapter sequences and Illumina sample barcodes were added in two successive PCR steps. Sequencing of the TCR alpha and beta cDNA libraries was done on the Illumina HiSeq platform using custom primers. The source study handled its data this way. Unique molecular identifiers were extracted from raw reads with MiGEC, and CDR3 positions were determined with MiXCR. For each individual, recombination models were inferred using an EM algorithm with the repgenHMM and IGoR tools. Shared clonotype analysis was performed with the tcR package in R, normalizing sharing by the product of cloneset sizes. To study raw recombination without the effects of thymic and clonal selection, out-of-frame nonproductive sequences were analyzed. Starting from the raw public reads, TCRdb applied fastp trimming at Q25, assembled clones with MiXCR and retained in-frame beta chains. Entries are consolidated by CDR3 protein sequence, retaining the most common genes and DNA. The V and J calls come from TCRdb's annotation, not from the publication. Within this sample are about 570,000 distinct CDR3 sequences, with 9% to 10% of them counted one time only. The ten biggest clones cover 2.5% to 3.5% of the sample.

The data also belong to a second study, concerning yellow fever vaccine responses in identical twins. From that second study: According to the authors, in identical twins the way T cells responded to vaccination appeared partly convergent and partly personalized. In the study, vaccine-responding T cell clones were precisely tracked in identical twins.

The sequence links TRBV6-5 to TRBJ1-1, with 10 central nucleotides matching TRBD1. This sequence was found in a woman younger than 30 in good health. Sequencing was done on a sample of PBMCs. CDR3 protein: CASSRQGALAFF. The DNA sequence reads TGTGCCAGCAGTCGACAGGGGGCTCTGGCTTTCTTT.